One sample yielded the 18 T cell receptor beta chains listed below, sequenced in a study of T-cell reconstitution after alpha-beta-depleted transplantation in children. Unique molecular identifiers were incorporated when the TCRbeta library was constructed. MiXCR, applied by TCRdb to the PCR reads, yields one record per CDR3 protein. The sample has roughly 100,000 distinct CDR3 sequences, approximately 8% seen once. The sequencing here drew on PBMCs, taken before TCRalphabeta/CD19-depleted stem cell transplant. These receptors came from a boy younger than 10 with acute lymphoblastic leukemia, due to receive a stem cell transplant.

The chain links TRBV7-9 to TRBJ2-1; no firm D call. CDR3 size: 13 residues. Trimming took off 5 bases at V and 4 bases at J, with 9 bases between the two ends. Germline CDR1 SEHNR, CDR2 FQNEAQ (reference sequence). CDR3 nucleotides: TGTGCCAGCAGCCGCCGAAGATACAATGAGCAGTTCTTC. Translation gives CASSRRRYNEQFF.

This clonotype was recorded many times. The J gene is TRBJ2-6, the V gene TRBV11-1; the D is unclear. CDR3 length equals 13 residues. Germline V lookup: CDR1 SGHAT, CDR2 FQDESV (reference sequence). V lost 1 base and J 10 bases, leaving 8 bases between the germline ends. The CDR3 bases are TGTGCCAGCAGCTTAGAGGTTCGGAACGTCCTGACTTTC. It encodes CASSLEVRNVLTF.

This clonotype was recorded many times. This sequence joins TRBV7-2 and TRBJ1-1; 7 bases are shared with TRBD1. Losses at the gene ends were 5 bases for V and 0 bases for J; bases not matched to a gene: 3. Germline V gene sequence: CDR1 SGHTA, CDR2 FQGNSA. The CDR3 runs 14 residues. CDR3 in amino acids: CASSRGQMNTEAFF. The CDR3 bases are TGTGCCAGCAGCAGGGGACAGATGAACACTGAAGCTTTCTTT.

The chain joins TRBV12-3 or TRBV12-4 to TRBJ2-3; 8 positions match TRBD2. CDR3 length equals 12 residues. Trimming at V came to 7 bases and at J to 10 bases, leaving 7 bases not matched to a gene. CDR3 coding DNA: TGTGCCAGCACCTCGGGGGGGAGGGCGCAGTATTTT. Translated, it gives CASTSGGRAQYF.

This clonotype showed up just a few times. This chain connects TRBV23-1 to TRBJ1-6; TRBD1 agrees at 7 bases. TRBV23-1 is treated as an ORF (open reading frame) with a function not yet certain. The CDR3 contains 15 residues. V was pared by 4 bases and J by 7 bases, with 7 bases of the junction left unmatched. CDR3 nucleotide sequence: TGCGCCAGCAGTCTTCAGACAGGGAGGAATTCACCCCTCCACTTT. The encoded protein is CASSLQTGRNSPLHF.

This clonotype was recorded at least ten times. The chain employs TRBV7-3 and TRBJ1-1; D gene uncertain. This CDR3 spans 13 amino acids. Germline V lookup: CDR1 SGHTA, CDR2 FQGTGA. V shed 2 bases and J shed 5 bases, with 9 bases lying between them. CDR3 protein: CASSLGIRTEAFF. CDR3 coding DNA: TGTGCCAGCAGCTTAGGTATTAGGACTGAAGCTTTCTTT.

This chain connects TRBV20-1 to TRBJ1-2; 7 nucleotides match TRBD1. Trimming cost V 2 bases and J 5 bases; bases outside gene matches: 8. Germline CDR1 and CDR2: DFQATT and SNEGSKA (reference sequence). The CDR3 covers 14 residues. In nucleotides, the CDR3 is TGCAGTGCTAGACCCCAGGGGGAATTATATGGCTACACCTTC. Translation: CSARPQGELYGYTF.

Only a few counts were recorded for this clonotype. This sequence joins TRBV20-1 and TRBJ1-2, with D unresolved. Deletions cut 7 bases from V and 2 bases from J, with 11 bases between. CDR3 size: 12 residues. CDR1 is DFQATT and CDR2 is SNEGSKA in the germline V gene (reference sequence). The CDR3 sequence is CSVGSPNYGYTF. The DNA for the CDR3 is TGCAGTGTTGGCAGCCCCAACTATGGCTACACCTTC.

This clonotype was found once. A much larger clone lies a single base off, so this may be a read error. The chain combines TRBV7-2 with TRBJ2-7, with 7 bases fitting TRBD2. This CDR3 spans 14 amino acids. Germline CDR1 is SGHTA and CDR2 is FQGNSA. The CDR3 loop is CAGSLSGGGYEQYF. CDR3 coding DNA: TGTGCCGGCAGCTTATCCGGCGGGGGCTACGAGCAGTACTTC. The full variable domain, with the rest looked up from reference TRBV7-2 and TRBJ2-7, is GAGVSQSPSNKVTEKGKDVELRCDPISGHTALYWYRQSLGQGLEFLIYFQGNSAPDKSGLPSDRFSAERTGGSVSTLTIQRTQQEDSAVYLCAGSLSGGGYEQYFGPGTRLTVT.

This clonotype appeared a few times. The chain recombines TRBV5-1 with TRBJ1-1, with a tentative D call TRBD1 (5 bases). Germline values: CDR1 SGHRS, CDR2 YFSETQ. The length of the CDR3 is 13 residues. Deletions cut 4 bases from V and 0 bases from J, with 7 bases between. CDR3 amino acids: CASSEQVNTEAFF. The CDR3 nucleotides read TGCGCCAGCAGCGAACAGGTGAACACTGAAGCTTTCTTT. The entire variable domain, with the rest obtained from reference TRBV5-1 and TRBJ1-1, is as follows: KAGVTQTPRYLIKTRGQQVTLSCSPISGHRSVSWYQQTPGQGLQFLFEYFSETQRNKGNFPGRFSGRQFSNSRSEMNVSTLELGDSALYLCASSEQVNTEAFFGQGTRLTVV.

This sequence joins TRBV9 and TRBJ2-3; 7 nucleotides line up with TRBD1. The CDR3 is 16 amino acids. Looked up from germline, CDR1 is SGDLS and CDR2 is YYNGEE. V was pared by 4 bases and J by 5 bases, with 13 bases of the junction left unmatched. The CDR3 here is CASSPAKGAKRDTQYF. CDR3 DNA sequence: TGTGCCAGCAGCCCGGCGAAGGGGGCAAAGCGAGATACGCAGTATTTT.

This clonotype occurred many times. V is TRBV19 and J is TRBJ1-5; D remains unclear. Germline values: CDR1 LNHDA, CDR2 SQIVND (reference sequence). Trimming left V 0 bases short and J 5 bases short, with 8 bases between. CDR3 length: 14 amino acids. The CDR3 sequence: CASSIDLGYQPQHF. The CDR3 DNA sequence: TGTGCCAGTAGTATAGATCTGGGGTATCAGCCCCAGCATTTT.

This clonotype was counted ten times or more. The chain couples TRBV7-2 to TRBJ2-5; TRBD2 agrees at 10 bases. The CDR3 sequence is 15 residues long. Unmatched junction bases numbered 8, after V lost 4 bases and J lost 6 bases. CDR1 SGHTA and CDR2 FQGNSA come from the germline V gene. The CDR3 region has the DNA TGTGCCAGCAGCTCCTCGGGTAGCGGGGGGAAGACCCAGTACTTC. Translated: CASSSSGSGGKTQYF.

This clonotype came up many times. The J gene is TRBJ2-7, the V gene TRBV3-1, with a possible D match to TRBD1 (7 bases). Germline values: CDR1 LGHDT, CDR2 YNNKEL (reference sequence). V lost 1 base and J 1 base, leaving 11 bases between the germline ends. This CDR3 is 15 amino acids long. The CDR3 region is CASSQGQGGSYEQYF. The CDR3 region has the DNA TGTGCCAGCAGCCAAGGTCAGGGGGGTTCCTACGAGCAGTACTTC.

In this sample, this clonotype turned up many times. The CDR3 sequence is CSASPATGTSYEQYF. CDR3 nucleotides: TGCAGTGCTAGCCCCGCGACAGGGACCTCCTACGAGCAGTACTTC. The chain uses TRBV20-1 and TRBJ2-7; 7 bases match TRBD1. The CDR3 loop spans 15 amino acids. In germline, CDR1 is DFQATT, CDR2 SNEGSKA (reference sequence). Unmatched junction bases numbered 8, after V lost 3 bases and J lost 0 bases.

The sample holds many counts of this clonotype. The DNA of the CDR3 is TGTGCCATCAGTGACCCCCGGGGGCTTACCGGGGAGCTGTTTTTT. Translation: CAISDPRGLTGELFF. This rearrangement joins TRBV10-3 to TRBJ2-2; D might be TRBD1 or TRBD2, each matching 6 bases. This CDR3 region has 15 residues. The V end was cut by 3 bases, the J end by 5 bases, with 13 bases between. Germline V lookup: CDR1 ENHRY, CDR2 SYGVKD.

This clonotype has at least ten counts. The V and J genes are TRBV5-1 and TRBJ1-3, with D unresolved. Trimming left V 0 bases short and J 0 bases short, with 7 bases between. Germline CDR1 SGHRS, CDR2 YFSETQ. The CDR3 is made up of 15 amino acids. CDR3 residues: CASSLDVASGNTIYF. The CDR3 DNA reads TGCGCCAGCAGCTTGGATGTCGCCTCTGGAAACACCATATATTTT.

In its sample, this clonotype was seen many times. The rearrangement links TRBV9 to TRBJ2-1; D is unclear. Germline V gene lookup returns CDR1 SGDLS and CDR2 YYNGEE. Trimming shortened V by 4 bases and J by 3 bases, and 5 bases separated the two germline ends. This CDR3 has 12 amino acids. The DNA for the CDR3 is TGTGCCAGCAGCCCCCACTACAATGAGCAGTTCTTC. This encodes CASSPHYNEQFF.